The 26 T cell receptor beta chains reported below all come from one sample, sequenced in a study of blood T cell repertoires in COVID-19. Profiled with immunoSEQ multiplex PCR; TCRdb holds only in-frame clones, not every one. The table has roughly 38,000 clones, roughly 86% seen once. Sequencing used peripheral blood. These receptor sequences come from a man between 50 and 59 years old in a cohort sampled during active COVID-19.

This clone was observed a single time. V is TRBV15 and J is TRBJ2-7; TRBD1 matches at 7 bases. The CDR3 has 16 residues. After removal of 5 bases from V and 7 bases from J, the junction contained 17 bases not matched to a gene. CDR1 and CDR2 from the germline V gene are LNHNV and YYDKDF (reference sequence). The CDR3 reads CATSSPRGQVLGEQYF. The CDR3 DNA reads as TGTGCCACCAGCTCACCCCGAGGACAGGTCCTGGGGGAGCAGTACTTC.

This clone was seen once. The chain couples TRBV24-1 to TRBJ1-4; D is possibly TRBD1 (5 bases). Germline V gene data show CDR1 as KGHDR and CDR2 as SFDVKD. The CDR3 has 16 residues. The V end was cut by 4 bases, the J end by 0 bases, with 11 bases between. CDR3 nucleotides: TGTGCCACCAGTGAGTGGGGGACTGCAACTAATGAAAAACTGTTTTTT. This encodes CATSEWGTATNEKLFF.

The chain joins TRBV10-2 to TRBJ1-2; D gene unclear. V lost 3 bases to trimming and J lost 7 bases, with 9 bases between them. In germline, CDR1 is WSHSY, CDR2 SAAADI. The CDR3 covers 12 residues. CDR3 DNA: TGCGCCAGCAGTGAAGGCTCAGGTGGCTACACCTTC. Its translation: CASSEGSGGYTF.

This clone counts as large. This chain links TRBV7-9 with TRBJ1-1, with TRBD1 identical over 9 bases. The CDR3 is 14 amino acids. Germline CDR1 SEHNR, CDR2 FQNEAQ (reference sequence). Trimming removed 7 bases from V and 4 bases from J; junction bases left unmatched: 7. The CDR3 is CASTGDRGVTEAFF. The CDR3 DNA reads TGTGCCAGCACCGGAGACAGGGGGGTCACTGAAGCTTTCTTT. Full variable domain (outside the CDR3, taken from reference TRBV7-9 and TRBJ1-1): DTGVSQNPRHKITKRGQNVTFRCDPISEHNRLYWYRQTLGQGPEFLTYFQNEAQLEKSRLLSDRFSAERPKGSFSTLEIQRTEQGDSAMYLCASTGDRGVTEAFFGQGTRLTVV.

This chain connects TRBV7-9 to TRBJ1-2, with D perhaps matching TRBD1 (5 bases). Germline V gene sequence: CDR1 SEHNR, CDR2 FQNEAQ (reference sequence). This CDR3 has 15 amino acids. The V and J ends lost 5 bases and 6 bases respectively, with 19 bases between them. The CDR3 protein is CASSVSQGRSNGYTF. The CDR3 region has the DNA TGTGCCAGCAGCGTATCTCAGGGAAGGAGCAATGGCTACACCTTC.

J is TRBJ2-2 and V is TRBV5-1, with 9 bases fitting TRBD1. J was trimmed by 5 bases and V by 4 bases; bases with no gene match: 6. The CDR3 contains 15 residues. CDR1 is SGHRS and CDR2 is YFSETQ in the germline V gene. As DNA, the CDR3 is TGCGCCAGCAGCGGACAGACAGGGGGAACCGGGGAGCTGTTTTTT. Translation gives CASSGQTGGTGELFF.

The chain combines TRBV7-9 with TRBJ2-7, with TRBD2 matching 12 bases. This CDR3 region has 19 residues. Germline assignment: CDR1 SEHNR and CDR2 FQNEAQ (reference sequence). V lost 6 bases and J lost 0; bases outside the gene matches: 15. CDR3 protein: CASSSPLAGGPGASYEQYF. The CDR3 DNA sequence: TGTGCCAGCAGTTCCCCCCTAGCGGGGGGGCCCGGGGCCTCCTACGAGCAGTACTTC.

As concerns this clone: Relative to the germline gene, one junction end is altered; a read error may explain this. The genes are TRBV7-7 and TRBJ2-1, with TRBD2 matching over 13 bases. The CDR3 length is 15 residues. CDR1 is SSHAT, CDR2 FNYEAQ, per germline (reference sequence). The CDR3 reads CASSQGLAGNNEQFF. DNA for the CDR3: TGTGCTAGCAGCCAGGGACTAGCGGGGAACAATGAGCAGTTCTTC.

The chain recombines TRBV13 with TRBJ2-5, with 7 bases identical to TRBD1. J was trimmed by 0 bases and V by 5 bases; bases with no gene match: 9. CDR3 length equals 16 residues. Germline V CDR1 and CDR2: PRHDT, FYEKMQ (reference sequence). The CDR3 is CASSPGTDPYQETQYF. CDR3 sequence (DNA): TGTGCCAGCAGCCCTGGGACAGATCCGTACCAAGAGACCCAGTACTTC.

V usage is TRBV27 and J usage is TRBJ2-5; the match to TRBD2 covers 9 bases. The CDR3 contains 17 residues. The V gene end was trimmed by 6 bases and the J gene end by 0 bases; junction bases not matched to a gene: 11. CDR1 MNHEY and CDR2 SMNVEV come from the germline V gene (reference sequence). CDR3 bases: TGTGCCAGCAGCTTTATAGCGGGGGCTATGTACCAAGAGACCCAGTACTTC. It codes for CASSFIAGAMYQETQYF.

The chain links TRBV25-1 to TRBJ2-2, with 11 bases aligning to TRBD2. Germline CDR1 reads MGHDK; CDR2 reads SYGVNS. This CDR3 is 14 amino acids long. Trimming cost V 4 bases and J 6 bases; bases outside gene matches: 1. For the CDR3, the DNA is TGTGCCAGCAGTGCGGGACTAGCGGCCGGGGAGCTGTTTTTT. Translating gives CASSAGLAAGELFF. The whole variable domain, remainder taken from reference TRBV25-1 and TRBJ2-2, is EADIYQTPRYLVIGTGKKITLECSQTMGHDKMYWYQQDPGMELHLIHYSYGVNSTEKGDLSSESTVSRIRTEHFPLTLESARPSHTSQYLCASSAGLAAGELFFGEGSRLTVL.

This clone was counted between two and nine times. The V and J genes are TRBV27 and TRBJ2-7, with TRBD1 identical over 8 bases. With V trimmed by 2 bases and J by 4 bases, 7 bases remained unmatched. Germline-derived CDR1 and CDR2 are MNHEY and SMNVEV (reference sequence). The CDR3 consists of 15 residues. CDR3 region: CASSLKTGGLYEQYF. DNA of the CDR3: TGTGCCAGCAGTTTAAAAACAGGGGGTTTATACGAGCAGTACTTC.

The gene calls are TRBV11-3 and TRBJ1-6; D unresolved. Germline V gene lookup returns CDR1 SGHNT and CDR2 YENEEA. CDR3 size: 16 residues. V was clipped by 0 bases and J by 0 bases, with 6 bases between them. The CDR3: CASSLDSGSYNSPLHF. The CDR3 region has the DNA TGTGCCAGCAGCTTAGATTCCGGCTCCTATAATTCACCCCTCCACTTT.

The gene calls are TRBV9 and TRBJ2-3; 7 positions agree with TRBD1. This CDR3 region has 16 residues. V shed 3 bases and J 2 bases; nucleotides not matched to a gene: 9. Germline CDR1 is SGDLS and CDR2 is YYNGEE. The CDR3 region is CASSGIQGSATDTQYF. As DNA, the CDR3 is TGTGCCAGCAGCGGTATACAGGGGTCTGCCACAGATACGCAGTATTTT. Full variable domain (remainder filled in from reference TRBV9 and TRBJ2-3): DSGVTQTPKHLITATGQRVTLRCSPRSGDLSVYWYQQSLDQGLQFLIQYYNGEERAKGNILERFSAQQFPDLHSELNLSSLELGDSALYFCASSGIQGSATDTQYFGPGTRLTVL.

This sequence joins TRBV7-3 and TRBJ1-1; 11 bases align to TRBD1. Germline V gene data show CDR1 as SGHTA and CDR2 as FQGTGA. The CDR3 contains 15 residues. With 5 bases clipped from V and 1 base from J, the junction kept 3 bases outside the gene matches. The CDR3 sequence is CASSPGTGGNTEAFF. In DNA form, the CDR3 reads TGTGCCAGCAGCCCAGGGACAGGGGGGAACACTGAAGCTTTCTTT.

This chain connects TRBV9 to TRBJ1-4; 9 bases line up with TRBD1. This CDR3 comprises 16 residues. Trimming cost V 6 bases and J 5 bases; bases outside gene matches: 11. Germline V gives CDR1 SGDLS, CDR2 YYNGEE. CDR3 loop: CASTLGQGKGNEKLFF. In DNA, the CDR3 is TGTGCCAGCACCCTTGGACAGGGGAAAGGGAATGAAAAACTGTTTTTT.

V is TRBV7-3 and J is TRBJ2-2; 7 bases match TRBD2. The CDR3 sequence is 15 residues long. The germline CDR1 and CDR2 sequences are SGHTA and FQGTGA. The V segment lost 5 bases and the J segment 3 bases; nucleotides outside the gene matches: 6. CDR3 nucleotide sequence: TGTGCCAGCAGCCCGAGTGGGAGGGACACCGGGGAGCTGTTTTTT. Protein: CASSPSGRDTGELFF. The full variable domain, rest sourced from reference TRBV7-3 and TRBJ2-2, is GAGVSQTPSNKVTEKGKYVELRCDPISGHTALYWYRQSLGQGPEFLIYFQGTGAADDSGLPNDRFFAVRPEGSVSTLKIQRTERGDSAVYLCASSPSGRDTGELFFGEGSRLTVL.

The V and J genes are TRBV5-1 and TRBJ2-2, with D possibly matching TRBD2 (5 bases). The germline V gene has CDR1 SGHRS and CDR2 YFSETQ. This CDR3 region has 15 residues. With 0 bases removed from V and 3 bases from J, the gap between germline ends came to 9 bases. CDR3 DNA sequence: TGCGCCAGCAGCTTGGCCTTGAGGGACACCGGGGAGCTGTTTTTT. Amino acid sequence: CASSLALRDTGELFF.

The chain recombines TRBV7-6 with TRBJ2-1, with 10 bases fitting TRBD1. Germline CDR1 is SGHVS and CDR2 is FNYEAQ. Germline trimming cut 4 bases from V and 6 bases from J; bases unmatched to any gene: 3. The CDR3 has 14 amino acids. The CDR3 spells CASSSRTGGNEQFF. The CDR3 DNA follows: TGTGCCAGCAGCTCGAGGACAGGGGGCAATGAGCAGTTCTTC.

V gene TRBV19 combines with J gene TRBJ2-2; maybe TRBD1 (5 bases). The CDR3 has 15 amino acids. V lost 7 bases to trimming and J lost 3 bases, with 15 bases between them. The germline V gene has CDR1 LNHDA and CDR2 SQIVND (reference sequence). CDR3 residues: CASNLGVTDTGELFF. In DNA, the CDR3 is TGTGCCAGTAATTTAGGGGTTACGGACACCGGGGAGCTGTTTTTT.

CDR3 coding DNA: TGTGCCAGCAGCCCGGGCCGGGGGAACCAAGAGACCCAGTACTTC. Its protein is CASSPGRGNQETQYF. The chain joins TRBV9 to TRBJ2-5, with a tentative D call TRBD2 (6 bases). Germline V CDR1 and CDR2: SGDLS, YYNGEE. The CDR3 runs to 15 residues. Trimming cost V 4 bases and J 0 bases, with 13 bases left between them.

In this sample, this clone turned up once. This chain links TRBV4-2 with TRBJ2-2; 8 nucleotides agree with TRBD2. V lost 3 bases, J lost 4 bases, and 13 bases stayed unmatched. Germline V gene sequence: CDR1 LGHNA, CDR2 YNFKEQ. This CDR3 contains 18 residues. The CDR3 bases are TGTGCCAGCAGCCACCGGGGAGCGGGAGAATTCGGCACCGGGGAGCTGTTTTTT. This gives the protein CASSHRGAGEFGTGELFF.

The chain has TRBV4-1 and TRBJ2-1, with 11 bases that match TRBD2. Trimming at V came to 6 bases and at J to 0 bases, leaving 10 bases not matched to a gene. The CDR3 is made up of 18 amino acids. Germline lookup yields CDR1 MGHRA and CDR2 YSYEKL. CDR3 sequence: CASSSLAGATSSYNEQFF. The CDR3 DNA reads as TGCGCCAGCAGTTCACTAGCGGGAGCCACAAGCTCCTACAATGAGCAGTTCTTC.

The chain recombines TRBV14 with TRBJ1-1; 7 nucleotides align to TRBD1. The ends lost 1 base at V and 8 bases at J; junction bases unmatched: 13. The CDR3 has 16 amino acids. Germline-derived CDR1 and CDR2 are SGHDN and FVKESK. The CDR3 region has the DNA TGTGCCAGCAGCCAAGTCACAGGGGCCTCGTTCGTGGAAGCTTTCTTT. Its translation: CASSQVTGASFVEAFF.

V gene TRBV4-1 combines with J gene TRBJ1-1, with D perhaps TRBD1 (6 bases). The CDR3 spans 16 residues. V lost 0 bases, J lost 1 base, and 12 bases lay in between. In germline, CDR1 is MGHRA, CDR2 YSYEKL. Here the CDR3 DNA reads TGCGCCAGCAGCCAAGAATGGCGGGGGGCGAACACTGAAGCTTTCTTT. Its protein product is CASSQEWRGANTEAFF.

The genes are TRBV2 and TRBJ2-3, with TRBD2 matching over 11 bases. This CDR3 is 18 amino acids long. Looked up from germline, CDR1 is SNHLY and CDR2 is FYNNEI. Trimming cost V 3 bases and J 1 base; bases outside gene matches: 9. The CDR3, as DNA: TGTGCCAGCAGTGAGTTACTAGCGGGAGATGAGGGCACAGATACGCAGTATTTT. Protein sequence: CASSELLAGDEGTDTQYF.